The clone carrying this T cell receptor beta chain was observed at least ten times. Its antigen is still unknown. The data originate from a study of tumor-infiltrating lymphocytes in primary liver carcinoma. Study findings and constraints: Pairs of tumor regions overlapped more than tumor-adjacent and tumor-blood pairs did. Significantly greater top-250-clone fractions characterized tumors relative to blood (p = 0.039).

From around 530 ng of total RNA, TCR beta-specific cDNA was reverse-transcribed using a constant-region primer. Libraries for TCR beta were built through three nested multiplex PCR rounds, which together made up a slightly modified ARM-PCR procedure. In the first two PCR rounds, TRBV1-TRBV30 forward primers were paired with a C-beta reverse primer, and each round lasted approximately 10 cycles. TCRdb re-derived calls from the multiplex PCR reads in MiXCR, one entry per CDR3 protein. The sample lists almost 200,000 distinct CDR3 sequences; approximately 64% were seen once. Unsorted whole blood served as the source of blood RNA, and germline DNA was extracted as well. Chronic HBV infection, untreated so far, was present in the patients. Trimming left V 10 bases short and J 5 bases short, with 20 bases between. This CDR3 spans 15 amino acids.

V usage is TRBV12-3 or TRBV12-4 and J usage is TRBJ2-2; TRBD2 might be the D (6 bases). Material: peripheral blood. The receptor comes from a woman aged 60-75 years with primary liver carcinoma and hepatitis B virus infection. The CDR3 DNA follows: TGTGCCACCCTCTGGTCCGGAGGGAGGACCGGGGAGCTGTTTTTT. As protein: CATLWSGGRTGELFF.